This T cell receptor (beta chain) emerged from a study of response to subunit inactivated influenza vaccine. The V segment lost 6 bases and the J segment 5 bases; nucleotides outside the gene matches: 14. The CDR3 covers 16 residues. TCRdb itself ran the RT-PCR reads through MiXCR, one entry per CDR3 protein. Among approximately 520,000 distinct CDR3 sequences listed, 16% were seen once. The sequence was obtained from a man between 50 and 75 years old who received an inactivated influenza vaccine. The source was CD4+ T cells sorted from PBMCs, collected less than 30 months after vaccination. V usage is TRBV12-3 or TRBV12-4 and J usage is TRBJ2-7, with 9 bases aligning to TRBD1. CDR3 region: CASSPSPGQGPDEQYF. For the CDR3, the DNA is TGTGCCAGCAGCCCCTCCCCCGGACAGGGGCCTGACGAGCAGTACTTC.